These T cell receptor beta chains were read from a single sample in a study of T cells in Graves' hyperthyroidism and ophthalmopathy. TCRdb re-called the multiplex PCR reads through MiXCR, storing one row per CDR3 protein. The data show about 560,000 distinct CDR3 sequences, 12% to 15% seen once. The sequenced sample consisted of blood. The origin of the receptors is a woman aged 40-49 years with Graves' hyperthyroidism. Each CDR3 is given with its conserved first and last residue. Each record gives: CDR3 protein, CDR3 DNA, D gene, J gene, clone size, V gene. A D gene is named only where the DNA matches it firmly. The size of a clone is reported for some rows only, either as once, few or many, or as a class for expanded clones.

cdr3_aa: CASSTESGQGPYEQYF
cdr3_nt: TGTGCCAGCAGTACCGAATCGGGACAGGGACCCTACGAGCAGTACTTC
d_call: TRBD1
j_call: TRBJ2-7
clone_size: once
v_call: TRBV28

cdr3_aa: CASRGGRNTEAFF
cdr3_nt: TGTGCCAGCAGGGGTGGCAGGAACACTGAAGCTTTCTTT
d_call: .
j_call: TRBJ1-1
clone_size: many
v_call: TRBV28

cdr3_aa: CASSRLQSEAFF
cdr3_nt: TGTGCCAGCAGTCGACTCCAGTCTGAAGCTTTCTTT
d_call: .
j_call: TRBJ1-1
clone_size: few
v_call: TRBV6-1

cdr3_aa: CSASPGGGQKNTEAFF
cdr3_nt: TGCAGTGCTTCGCCGGGGGGAGGGCAGAAGAACACTGAAGCTTTCTTT
d_call: .
j_call: TRBJ1-1
clone_size: few
v_call: TRBV20-1

cdr3_aa: CASSSDGLTHGTDTQYF
cdr3_nt: TGTGCCAGCAGCTCAGACGGGTTAACGCATGGAACAGATACGCAGTATTTT
d_call: .
j_call: TRBJ2-3
clone_size: many
v_call: TRBV5-6

cdr3_aa: CASSPQGGNQPQHF
cdr3_nt: TGTGCCAGCTCACCACAGGGCGGCAATCAGCCCCAGCATTTT
d_call: .
j_call: TRBJ1-5
clone_size: many
v_call: TRBV18

cdr3_aa: CASSVTSGSPYEQYF
cdr3_nt: TGTGCCAGCAGTGTGACTAGCGGTAGCCCCTACGAGCAGTACTTC
d_call: TRBD2
j_call: TRBJ2-7
clone_size: many
v_call: TRBV6-1

cdr3_aa: CASTLLGPNNEQFF
cdr3_nt: TGTGCCAGCACCCTTTTAGGGCCTAACAATGAGCAGTTCTTC
d_call: .
j_call: TRBJ2-1
clone_size: few
v_call: TRBV28

cdr3_aa: CASSLGRRKPIYF
cdr3_nt: TGTGCCAGCAGCCTGGGCAGACGGAAACCCATATATTTT
d_call: .
j_call: TRBJ1-3
clone_size: many
v_call: TRBV3-1

cdr3_aa: CSVEAGHTEAFF
cdr3_nt: TGCAGCGTTGAGGCAGGTCACACTGAAGCTTTCTTT
d_call: .
j_call: TRBJ1-1
clone_size: many
v_call: TRBV29-1

cdr3_aa: CASSHIQVHTGELFF
cdr3_nt: TGTGCCAGTAGTCACATACAGGTGCACACCGGGGAGCTGTTTTTT
d_call: .
j_call: TRBJ2-2
clone_size: .
v_call: TRBV19

cdr3_aa: CASSNGQVGYEQYF
cdr3_nt: TGTGCCAGCAGTAACGGACAGGTTGGCTACGAGCAGTACTTC
d_call: TRBD1
j_call: TRBJ2-7
clone_size: many
v_call: TRBV28

cdr3_aa: CASLGAYNEQFF
cdr3_nt: TGTGCCAGCCTGGGGGCCTACAATGAGCAGTTCTTC
d_call: .
j_call: TRBJ2-1
clone_size: many
v_call: TRBV2

cdr3_aa: CASSTSAGGPTGELFF
cdr3_nt: TGTGCCAGCAGCACCTCAGCGGGAGGGCCCACCGGGGAGCTGTTTTTT
d_call: TRBD2
j_call: TRBJ2-2
clone_size: .
v_call: TRBV9

cdr3_aa: CSAALPGVNSPLHF
cdr3_nt: TGCAGTGCCGCCCTACCGGGGGTGAATTCACCCCTCCACTTT
d_call: .
j_call: TRBJ1-6
clone_size: many
v_call: TRBV20-1

cdr3_aa: CASSQVQGLMNTEAFF
cdr3_nt: TGCGCCAGCAGCCAAGTACAGGGTCTAATGAACACTGAAGCTTTCTTT
d_call: .
j_call: TRBJ1-1
clone_size: many
v_call: TRBV4-1

cdr3_aa: CASSATAGRTEAFF
cdr3_nt: TGTGCCAGCAGTGCCACGGCGGGGCGCACTGAAGCTTTCTTT
d_call: .
j_call: TRBJ1-1
clone_size: many
v_call: TRBV12-3/TRBV12-4

cdr3_aa: CASSSRQGGELFF
cdr3_nt: TGTGCCAGCAGCTCTCGACAGGGGGGGGAGCTGTTTTTT
d_call: TRBD1
j_call: TRBJ2-2
clone_size: few
v_call: TRBV7-2

cdr3_aa: CASSAGVREQFF
cdr3_nt: TGTGCCAGCAGTGCGGGGGTAAGGGAGCAGTTCTTC
d_call: TRBD2
j_call: TRBJ2-1
clone_size: .
v_call: TRBV6-2/TRBV6-3

cdr3_aa: CASSAGTGTYEQYF
cdr3_nt: TGCGCCAGCAGCGCCGGGACAGGAACCTACGAGCAGTACTTC
d_call: TRBD1
j_call: TRBJ2-7
clone_size: many
v_call: TRBV5-1

cdr3_aa: CASRSGQANSYEQYF
cdr3_nt: TGTGCCAGCAGGAGCGGACAGGCGAACTCCTACGAGCAGTACTTC
d_call: TRBD1
j_call: TRBJ2-7
clone_size: many
v_call: TRBV28

cdr3_aa: CASSWGTGRTEAFF
cdr3_nt: TGCGCCAGCAGCTGGGGGACCGGAAGGACTGAAGCTTTCTTT
d_call: .
j_call: TRBJ1-1
clone_size: many
v_call: TRBV5-1

cdr3_aa: CASTLGAGSEEKLFF
cdr3_nt: TGTGCCAGCACCCTCGGGGCAGGTTCGGAGGAAAAACTGTTTTTT
d_call: .
j_call: TRBJ1-4
clone_size: few
v_call: TRBV5-5

cdr3_aa: CASSQDWDNTDTQYF
cdr3_nt: TGCGCCAGCAGCCAAGATTGGGACAACACAGATACGCAGTATTTT
d_call: .
j_call: TRBJ2-3
clone_size: few
v_call: TRBV4-1

cdr3_aa: CASSPLGRGEQFF
cdr3_nt: TGTGCCAGCAGCCCCCTGGGGCGGGGGGAGCAGTTCTTC
d_call: TRBD2
j_call: TRBJ2-1
clone_size: few
v_call: TRBV12-3/TRBV12-4

cdr3_aa: CASSAQEGNNEQFF
cdr3_nt: TGTGCCAGCAGTGCCCAGGAAGGGAACAATGAGCAGTTCTTC
d_call: .
j_call: TRBJ2-1
clone_size: few
v_call: TRBV6-1

cdr3_aa: CATSRDRQINYGYTF
cdr3_nt: TGTGCCACCAGCAGAGATCGACAGATAAACTATGGCTACACCTTC
d_call: .
j_call: TRBJ1-2
clone_size: .
v_call: TRBV15

cdr3_aa: CASSHPDRGIEQFF
cdr3_nt: TGCGCCAGCAGCCACCCGGACAGGGGGATTGAGCAGTTCTTC
d_call: TRBD1
j_call: TRBJ2-1
clone_size: few
v_call: TRBV4-1

cdr3_aa: CASSYSRVYGYTF
cdr3_nt: TGTGCCAGCAGTTACTCGAGAGTCTATGGCTACACCTTC
d_call: .
j_call: TRBJ1-2
clone_size: many
v_call: TRBV6-6

cdr3_aa: CASSPLGLAGAIVNEQFF
cdr3_nt: TGTGCCAGCAGTCCCCTGGGGCTAGCGGGAGCTATAGTCAATGAGCAGTTCTTC
d_call: TRBD2
j_call: TRBJ2-1
clone_size: many
v_call: TRBV27

cdr3_aa: CSVESRGLAGVNEQFF
cdr3_nt: TGCAGCGTTGAATCGCGAGGACTAGCGGGAGTTAATGAGCAGTTCTTC
d_call: TRBD2
j_call: TRBJ2-1
clone_size: few
v_call: TRBV29-1